What follows is one T cell receptor (beta chain) and its context. The antigen remains undetermined. Germline V lookup: CDR1 LGHNA, CDR2 YNFKEQ. CDR3 size: 21 residues. J lost 4 bases, V lost 0 bases, and 10 bases had no gene match. Some clones are missing from TCRdb's copy, which holds only in-frame ones; the method was immunoSEQ multiplex PCR. Counted here are roughly 2.5 million clones, around 94% occurring once; the ten biggest clones make up under 0.15%. The sample is drawn from a study of shared clonotypes between healthy human individuals. The wider study: A donor's plate count was three for CD4 naive and three for CD4 memory; CD8 naive had two and CD8 memory one.

Overall study results and limits: Clonotypes that were shared across a handful of donors made up about 4.5% of naive CD4 clonotypes.

CD45RA+ naive and CD45RA-negative memory subsets were separated from CD4+ cells. The sequencing input was naive CD4+ T cells sorted from blood. Noted subset: CD45RA+ positively selected. The V gene is TRBV4-2, the J gene TRBJ2-6; 15 nucleotides align to TRBD2. The sequence came from a man between 18 and 29 years old in good health. The CDR3 here is CASSQDPNPGLAGGGANVLTF. The CDR3 DNA follows: TGTGCCAGCAGCCAAGATCCCAACCCGGGACTAGCGGGGGGCGGGGCCAACGTCCTGACTTTC.